This TCR beta chain derives from a study of a mutant IDH1 vaccine in newly diagnosed glioma. Time point noted: baseline, week 1 (first vaccination visit). Treatment defined: pre-vaccination baseline after standard-of-care therapy. Only in-frame clones appear in the TCRdb table, and some are missing; sequencing was by immunoSEQ multiplex PCR. The table records tens of thousands of clones, more than 65% of them present only once. V dropped 1 base and J dropped 4 bases, with 14 bases sitting between them. The CDR3 runs to 15 residues. From germline, CDR1 is SGHNT and CDR2 YYREEE (reference sequence). This clonotype originated in a man aged 35-49 years with glioma. Some clones in this sample may be carry-over from other donors' samples. The input for sequencing was PBMCs, taken from a glioma patient treated with radiotherapy, temozolomide or both. The chain employs TRBV5-4 and TRBJ2-5, with D perhaps TRBD1 (6 bases). CDR3 loop: CASSLNTRGGETQYF. CDR3 coding DNA: TGTGCCAGCAGCTTGAACACCAGGGGCGGAGAGACCCAGTACTTC.